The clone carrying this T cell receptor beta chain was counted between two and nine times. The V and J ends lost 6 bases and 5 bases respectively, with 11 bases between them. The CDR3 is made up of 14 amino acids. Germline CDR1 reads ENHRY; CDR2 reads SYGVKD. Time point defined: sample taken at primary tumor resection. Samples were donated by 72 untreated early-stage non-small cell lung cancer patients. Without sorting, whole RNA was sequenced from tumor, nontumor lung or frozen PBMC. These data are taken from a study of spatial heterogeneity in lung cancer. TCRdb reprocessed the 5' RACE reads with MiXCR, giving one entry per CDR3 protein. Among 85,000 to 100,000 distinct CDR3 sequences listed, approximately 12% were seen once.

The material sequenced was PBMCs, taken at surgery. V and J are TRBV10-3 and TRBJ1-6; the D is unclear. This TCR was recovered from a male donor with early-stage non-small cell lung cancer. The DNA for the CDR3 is TGTGCCATCAGCGACACCCCGAATAATTCACCCCTCCACTTT. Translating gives CAISDTPNNSPLHF.